The 2 T cell receptor beta chains presented below share a single source sample, sequenced in a study of blood T cell repertoires in COVID-19. The assay was immunoSEQ multiplex PCR, and TCRdb's table has in-frame clones only and misses some. This sample yields around 250,000 clones, of which more than 70% are seen a single time; roughly 1.2% belongs to the top ten. Sequenced sample: PBMCs or T cells enriched from blood (not recorded which). The receptors were gathered from a woman in her thirties or forties with acute COVID-19.

The chain is built from TRBV5-5 and TRBJ1-1, with 9 bases fitting TRBD1. The germline CDR1 and CDR2 sequences are SGHKS and YYEKEE (reference sequence). The CDR3 length is 16 residues. Germline trimming cut 4 bases from V and 0 bases from J; bases unmatched to any gene: 7. CDR3 in amino acids: CASSQGQGMMNTEAFF. The CDR3, as DNA: TGTGCCAGCAGCCAGGGACAGGGAATGATGAACACTGAAGCTTTCTTT.

The rearrangement joins TRBV24-1 to TRBJ2-1; no clear D gene. Germline assignment: CDR1 KGHDR and CDR2 SFDVKD. The CDR3 runs to 16 residues. Trimming cost V 3 bases and J 0 bases, with 11 bases left between them. The CDR3 spells CATSDEVASSYNEQFF. The CDR3 DNA reads TGTGCCACCAGTGATGAGGTGGCGAGCTCCTACAATGAGCAGTTCTTC.